The 4 T cell receptor beta chains given below trace back to one sample, sequenced in a study of Ad26.COV2.S vaccination and SARS-CoV-2 variants (dated by TCRdb to about 2021). This specimen's treatment or condition label, interpreted: 15 to 20 received Ad26.COV2.S at low or high dose, single or two shots; a few received placebo; per-sample allocation not given. For vaccine and placebo recipients, repertoires were sequenced using samples collected on day 63 after the first injection. Receptors were amplified or captured by the immunoSEQ multiplex PCR assay. The clones in this table, taken by TCRdb from immuneACCESS, are in-frame only. Not every clone is retained; where verified, under half of the shortfall comes from an unresolved V gene, and the cause of the rest is unknown. A total of around 450,000 clones appear in this sample, 89% of them only once. Together, the top ten hold 1.5% to 2% of the sample.

The specimen comprised peripheral blood, sampled in a trial of Ad26.COV2.S vaccine versus placebo. These receptors all come from a person between 18 and 60 years old who received the Ad26.COV2.S COVID-19 vaccine or a placebo.

This clone was seen just once. This chain links TRBV28 with TRBJ2-7; tentative D call: TRBD1 (6 bases). The germline gives CDR1 MDHEN, CDR2 SYDVKM. V was pared by 7 bases and J by 5 bases, with 18 bases between. This CDR3 region has 14 residues. The CDR3 coding sequence is TGTGCCAGCACCTGGGGACATACTGGAAACGAGCAGTACTTC. Translated: CASTWGHTGNEQYF.

The chain carries TRBV6-5 and TRBJ2-7; TRBD1 is a possible D gene (6 bases). The CDR3 runs to 14 residues. V shed 2 bases and J shed 4 bases, with 12 bases lying between them. The V gene's germline CDR1 is MNHEY and CDR2 SVGAGI. The CDR3 DNA is TGTGCCAGCAGTTACCACAGGGAACTGTACGAGCAGTACTTC. This gives the protein CASSYHRELYEQYF.

The V gene is TRBV3-1 (or the pseudogene TRBV3-2), the J gene TRBJ2-2, with 13 bases aligning to TRBD2. The V gene's germline CDR1 is LGHDT and CDR2 YNNKEL (reference sequence). Losses at the gene ends were 0 bases for V and 4 bases for J; bases not matched to a gene: 14. The CDR3 runs to 21 residues. The CDR3 coding sequence is TGTGCCAGCAGCCAAGAATTTTTGGGACTAGCGGGATCGGGGACCACCGGGGAGCTGTTTTTT. Translated: CASSQEFLGLAGSGTTGELFF.

This chain links TRBV14 with TRBJ1-1; D remains unclear. The CDR3 consists of 15 residues. The germline V gene encodes CDR1 SGHDN and CDR2 FVKESK. Trimming pared 0 bases from V and 1 base from J, leaving 9 bases between. CDR3 sequence: CASSQEPVSNTEAFF. DNA for the CDR3: TGTGCCAGCAGCCAAGAGCCCGTTTCGAACACTGAAGCTTTCTTT.